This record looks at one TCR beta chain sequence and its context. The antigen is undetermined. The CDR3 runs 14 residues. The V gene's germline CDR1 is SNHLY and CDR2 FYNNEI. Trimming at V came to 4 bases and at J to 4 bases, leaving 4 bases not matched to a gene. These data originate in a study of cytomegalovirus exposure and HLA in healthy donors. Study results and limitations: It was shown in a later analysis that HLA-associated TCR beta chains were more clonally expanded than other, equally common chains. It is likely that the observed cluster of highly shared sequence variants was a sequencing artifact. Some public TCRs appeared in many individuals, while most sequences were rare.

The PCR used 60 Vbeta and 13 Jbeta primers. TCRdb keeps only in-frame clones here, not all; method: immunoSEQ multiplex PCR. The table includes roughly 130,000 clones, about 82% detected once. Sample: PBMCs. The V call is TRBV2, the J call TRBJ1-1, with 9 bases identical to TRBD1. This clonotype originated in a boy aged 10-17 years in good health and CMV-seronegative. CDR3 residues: CASSAPTGGTEAFF. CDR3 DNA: TGTGCCAGCAGTGCACCGACAGGGGGCACTGAAGCTTTCTTT.